The source of this T cell receptor (beta chain) is a study of spatial heterogeneity in lung cancer. Overall study: Every unique TCR and UMI combination, on average, appeared more than ten times in raw reads.

Single TCR cDNA molecules each had their own unique molecular identifier. MiXCR was run by TCRdb on the 5' RACE reads, yielding one entry per CDR3 protein. Seen here are 39,000 or so distinct CDR3 sequences, approximately 7.5% observed once, and the top ten hold 25% to 35%. This clonotype was picked up a small number of times. J lost 2 bases, V lost 5 bases, and 7 bases had no gene match. The germline CDR1 and CDR2 sequences are MNHEY and SMNVEV (reference sequence). The CDR3 is made up of 15 amino acids. Regarding time point: sample taken at primary tumor resection. Whole RNA obtained from tumor, nontumor lung or frozen PBMC underwent sequencing without sorting.

The chain carries TRBV27 and TRBJ2-3; 7 bases match TRBD2. The sequence was collected from a male donor with early-stage non-small cell lung cancer. The sample in question was PBMCs, obtained at surgery. The CDR3 nucleotides are TGTGCCAGCAGTCCCAGCGGGACTTACACAGATACGCAGTATTTT. This sequence encodes CASSPSGTYTDTQYF.